The present TCR beta chain was sequenced within a study of cytomegalovirus exposure and HLA in healthy donors. The PCR was carried out with 60 Vbeta primers and 13 Jbeta primers. Assay used: immunoSEQ multiplex PCR; TCRdb lists only in-frame clones, some missing. The sample carries 100,000 to 150,000 clones, 80% to 90% recorded once. In the case of this clone: This sample also contains other DNA sequences that code for the same CDR3.

Sequencing was carried out using PBMCs. The receptor was derived from a woman aged 25 to 39 in good health and CMV-seronegative.

The CDR3 sequence is CASSLELADTQYF. In DNA form, the CDR3 reads TGCGCCAGCAGCTTGGAGCTAGCCGATACGCAGTATTTT. The chain has TRBV5-1 and TRBJ2-3; the D gene is possibly TRBD2 (5 bases). This CDR3 has 13 amino acids. Per the germline V gene, CDR1 is SGHRS and CDR2 is YFSETQ. V was clipped by 0 bases and J by 6 bases, with 8 bases between them.